Each of the 14 T cell receptor beta chains below was sequenced from the same sample in a study of blood T cell repertoires in COVID-19. TCRdb keeps only in-frame clones here, not all; method: immunoSEQ multiplex PCR. The table records 250,000 to 300,000 clones, approximately 91% of them present only once. The sample taken for sequencing was peripheral blood. The receptor set was obtained from a woman in her 30s with COVID-19, enrolled during active disease.

There are a few counts of this clone. This sample also contains other DNA sequences that code for the same CDR3. This chain links TRBV19 with TRBJ1-1, with a possible D match to TRBD1 (5 bases). Germline values: CDR1 LNHDA, CDR2 SQIVND (reference sequence). The CDR3 is 12 amino acids. V lost 2 bases and J lost 4, with 5 bases in between. The CDR3 region is CASSIRGTEAFF. The CDR3 region has the DNA TGTGCCAGTAGTATAAGGGGCACTGAAGCTTTCTTT.

V usage is TRBV5-5 and J usage is TRBJ1-5; the match to TRBD1 covers 12 bases. Germline loops: CDR1 SGHKS, CDR2 YYEKEE (reference sequence). The CDR3 is 14 amino acids. The J segment lost 9 bases and the V segment lost 3 bases, leaving 4 bases of the junction unmatched. This CDR3 reads CASSWGQGATPQHF. In DNA form, the CDR3 reads TGTGCCAGCAGCTGGGGACAGGGGGCGACGCCCCAGCATTTT.

The CDR3 protein is CATSDTGTDTQYF. CDR3 nucleotides: TGTGCCACCAGTGATACAGGGACAGATACGCAGTATTTT. This chain uses TRBV24-1 with TRBJ2-3; possibly TRBD1 for D (6 bases). V was cut by 3 bases and J by 3 bases, with 6 bases left in between. CDR3 length: 13 residues. CDR1 and CDR2 from the germline V gene are KGHDR and SFDVKD.

The chain carries TRBV3-1 (or the pseudogene TRBV3-2) and TRBJ2-5; TRBD2 agrees at 12 bases. The junction had 4 bases not matched to a gene; V was cut back by 1 base and J by 7 bases. This CDR3 is 15 amino acids long. Germline loops: CDR1 LGHDT, CDR2 YNNKEL (reference sequence). CDR3 sequence: CASSQVTSGGGTQYF. In nucleotides, the CDR3 is TGTGCCAGCAGCCAAGTGACTAGCGGGGGTGGGACCCAGTACTTC.

The V gene is TRBV28, the J gene TRBJ1-3, with D possibly matching TRBD1 (5 bases). The CDR3 has 14 residues. V shed 7 bases and J shed 0 bases, with 10 bases lying between them. Germline-derived CDR1 and CDR2 are MDHEN and SYDVKM. CDR3 amino acids: CASTPTVSGNTIYF. Here the CDR3 DNA reads TGTGCCAGCACCCCGACAGTCTCTGGAAACACCATATATTTT.

The sample holds one count of this clone. At the DNA level, this CDR3 is encoded by other sequences in the same sample as well. This chain uses TRBV28 with TRBJ1-5, with D unclear. The germline gives CDR1 MDHEN, CDR2 SYDVKM. V was pared by 3 bases and J by 6 bases, with 6 bases between. The CDR3 runs to 12 residues. This chain's CDR3 is CASSLSVQPQHF. CDR3 DNA: TGTGCCAGCAGTTTGAGCGTTCAGCCCCAGCATTTT.

V is TRBV12-5 and J is TRBJ2-7, with 8 bases lining up with TRBD1. Germline trimming cut 6 bases from V and 6 bases from J; bases unmatched to any gene: 7. Germline V lookup: CDR1 LGHNT, CDR2 FRNRAP. The CDR3 runs 13 residues. CDR3 coding DNA: TGTGCTAGTGGGGATGACAGGGGTGGCGAGCAGTACTTC. This gives the protein CASGDDRGGEQYF.

The V gene is TRBV6-2 or TRBV6-3, the J gene TRBJ2-1; 12 positions agree with TRBD2. The CDR3 runs 15 residues. Germline loops: CDR1 MNHEY, CDR2 SVGEGT. V was pared by 0 bases and J by 9 bases, with 3 bases of the junction left unmatched. CDR3 region: CASSYSLAGGTEQFF. CDR3 nucleotides: TGTGCCAGCAGTTACTCCCTAGCGGGAGGGACTGAGCAGTTCTTC.

The rearrangement links TRBV5-1 to TRBJ1-2, with 7 bases fitting TRBD1. The ends lost 4 bases at V and 5 bases at J; junction bases unmatched: 11. The CDR3 consists of 15 residues. In germline, CDR1 is SGHRS, CDR2 YFSETQ. The DNA for the CDR3 is TGCGCCAGCAGCACCCAGACAGGGTTGGTATATGGCTACACCTTC. This codes for CASSTQTGLVYGYTF.

This clone came up once. The CDR3 nucleotides read TGTGCCAGCCGGACAGGGAAAACTGAAGCTTTCTTT. Amino acid sequence: CASRTGKTEAFF. V and J are TRBV28 and TRBJ1-1, with TRBD1 identical over 8 bases. Germline assignment: CDR1 MDHEN and CDR2 SYDVKM. V was pared by 8 bases and J by 5 bases, with 4 bases of the junction left unmatched. The CDR3 length is 12 residues.

The chain is built from TRBV14 and TRBJ1-1; no firm D call. V was pared by 3 bases and J by 2 bases, with 7 bases between. Per the germline V gene, CDR1 is SGHDN and CDR2 is FVKESK. The CDR3 spans 13 residues. CDR3 sequence reads: CASSQTFNTEAFF. CDR3 nucleotide sequence: TGTGCCAGCAGCCAGACATTCAACACTGAAGCTTTCTTT.

V and J are TRBV6-5 and TRBJ2-5; D perhaps matches TRBD1 (6 bases). The CDR3 extends over 13 amino acids. The V end lost 7 bases, the J end lost 3 bases, and 12 bases lay between the germline ends. Looked up from germline, CDR1 is MNHEY and CDR2 is SVGAGI. CDR3 loop: CASTRQEEETQYF. DNA for the CDR3: TGTGCCAGCACTCGACAGGAAGAAGAGACCCAGTACTTC.

J is TRBJ2-7 and V is TRBV3-1 (or the pseudogene TRBV3-2); 7 nucleotides agree with TRBD1. CDR3 length equals 14 residues. Germline V gives CDR1 LGHDT, CDR2 YNNKEL (reference sequence). The V segment lost 2 bases and the J segment 3 bases; nucleotides outside the gene matches: 4. The CDR3 is CASSQNRGGYEQYF. CDR3 DNA: TGTGCCAGCAGCCAAAACAGGGGTGGCTACGAGCAGTACTTC.

V is TRBV5-1 and J is TRBJ1-1, with D maybe TRBD1 (5 bases). Looked up from germline, CDR1 is SGHRS and CDR2 is YFSETQ. V was pared by 4 bases and J by 0 bases, with 13 bases between. This CDR3 is built from 15 residues. In DNA form, the CDR3 reads TGCGCCAGCAGCCCAACCGCGGGGGTGAACACTGAAGCTTTCTTT. This codes for CASSPTAGVNTEAFF.